This record concerns one T cell receptor beta chain sequence. Produced via immunoSEQ multiplex PCR; TCRdb's table is partial and in-frame only. The sample lists about 140,000 clones, around 94% seen once, with around 14% in the top ten. The CDR3 has 18 residues. CDR1 is SGHNT and CDR2 is YYREEE in the germline V gene (reference sequence). J gave up 1 base and V 4 bases, and 16 bases lay outside the gene matches. This entry comes from a study of control samples from healthy donors and cancer patients. The rearrangement uses TRBV5-4 and TRBJ1-1, with 7 positions matching TRBD1. Sequenced material: blood. The sequence came from a man in his forties in good health. The CDR3 DNA is TGTGCCAGCAGCGGGATACAGGGGACCCCAGTGAGGAACACTGAAGCTTTCTTT. Protein: CASSGIQGTPVRNTEAFF.